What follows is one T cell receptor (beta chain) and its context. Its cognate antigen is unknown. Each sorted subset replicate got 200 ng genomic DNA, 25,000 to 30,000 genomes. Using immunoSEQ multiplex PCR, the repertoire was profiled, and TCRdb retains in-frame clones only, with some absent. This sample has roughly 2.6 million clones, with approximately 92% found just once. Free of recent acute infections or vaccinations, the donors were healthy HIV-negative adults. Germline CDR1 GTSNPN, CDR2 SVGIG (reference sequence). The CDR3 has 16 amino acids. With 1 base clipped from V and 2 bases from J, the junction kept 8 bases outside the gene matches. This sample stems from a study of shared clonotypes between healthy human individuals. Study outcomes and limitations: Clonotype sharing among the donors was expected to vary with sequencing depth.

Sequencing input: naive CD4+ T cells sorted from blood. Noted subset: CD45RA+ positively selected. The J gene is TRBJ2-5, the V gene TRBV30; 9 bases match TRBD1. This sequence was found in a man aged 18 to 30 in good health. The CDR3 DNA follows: TGTGCCTGGAGTGCCACGGGACAGGGTAGGCAAGAGACCCAGTACTTC. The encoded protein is CAWSATGQGRQETQYF.